A selection of T cell receptor beta chains follows, all from one sample in a study of identical twins. One entry per CDR3 protein, called by TCRdb with MiXCR from the 5' RACE reads. The sample contains fewer than 900,000 distinct CDR3 sequences, 21% of which appear only once. These data also featured in a second study, about T cells expressing NK-cell markers.

The material sequenced was PBMCs. These receptors all come from a woman aged 18-35 years in good health. The CDR3 runs from the conserved cysteine through the conserved F or W. D genes are given only for firm matches. Clone sizes are given selectively: once, few, many, or a class where the clone is expanded.

v_gene,j_gene,abundance,d_gene,CDR3nt,CDR3aa
TRBV10-1,TRBJ2-3,-,TRBD2,TGCGCCAGCAGTTTAGGCGGAGCGGGAGTTTTAGATACGCAGTATTTT,CASSLGGAGVLDTQYF
TRBV12-3/TRBV12-4,TRBJ2-5,many,-,TGTGCCAGCAGTTTAGGGGTAGCGCTCCAAGAGACCCAGTACTTC,CASSLGVALQETQYF
TRBV20-1,TRBJ2-5,-,TRBD2,TGCAGTGCTCCCAGAGCTAGCGGGGATGCAGAGACCCAGTACTTC,CSAPRASGDAETQYF
TRBV12-3/TRBV12-4,TRBJ2-1,-,TRBD1,TGTGCCAGCAGTGCCGGGACAGGGATTTATCGGGTAGGGGGCAATGAGCAGTTCTTC,CASSAGTGIYRVGGNEQFF
TRBV10-2,TRBJ1-5,-,-,TGCGCCACTACGGACACCCAGCAGCCCCAGCATTTT,CATTDTQQPQHF
TRBV12-3/TRBV12-4,TRBJ2-2,many,TRBD2,TGTGCCAGCAAACTAGCGGGAGTTTCATCAGGGGAGCTGTTTTTT,CASKLAGVSSGELFF
TRBV7-9,TRBJ1-2,many,-,TGTGCCAGCAGCCACGACTATGGCTACACCTTC,CASSHDYGYTF
TRBV11-2,TRBJ2-3,-,-,TGTGCCAGCAGCTTACCACTCCGGTCGCAGTATTTT,CASSLPLRSQYF
TRBV20-1,TRBJ2-5,-,-,TGCAGTGCTGGGGACCTGGGGGGAGAGACCCAGTACTTC,CSAGDLGGETQYF
TRBV6-1,TRBJ2-1,-,TRBD2,TGTGCCAGCACCGGCGTCGGGGAGCGGGAGGGCCGCAATGAGCAGTTCTTC,CASTGVGEREGRNEQFF
TRBV30,TRBJ2-7,few,-,TGTGCCTGGAGTGTAGAGGCAGGGAACGAGCAGTACTTC,CAWSVEAGNEQYF
TRBV4-2,TRBJ2-1,-,TRBD2,TGTGCCAGCAGCCCCGAGCGGGGGGGCTCCTACAATGAGCAGTTCTTC,CASSPERGGSYNEQFF
TRBV15,TRBJ1-5,few,-,TGTGCCACCAGCAGAGGTGGTGCGGGGGGCCGACAGCCCCAGCATTTT,CATSRGGAGGRQPQHF
TRBV20-1,TRBJ2-2,few,-,TGCAGTGCTGGACCGGACTTCCCGAGGACCGGGGAGCTGTTTTTT,CSAGPDFPRTGELFF
TRBV20-1,TRBJ2-3,-,-,TGCAGTGCTAAGAGGGGTAGGGACTGGCTCACAGATACGCAGTATTTT,CSAKRGRDWLTDTQYF
TRBV18,TRBJ2-3,-,-,TGTGCCAGCTCACCACCGAACGGCAGGGCCACAGATACGCAGTATTTT,CASSPPNGRATDTQYF
TRBV18,TRBJ2-7,-,-,TGTGCCAGCTCCACCCGGGGCCTTTCCTACGAGCAGTACTTC,CASSTRGLSYEQYF
TRBV6-5,TRBJ1-2,many,TRBD1,TGTGCCAGCAGTTACCAATCAGGGGGAACCACTGTTAATGGCTACACCTTC,CASSYQSGGTTVNGYTF
TRBV12-3/TRBV12-4,TRBJ2-7,few,TRBD2,TGTGCCAGCGCAGCGGGGCTTTCCTACGAGCAGTACTTC,CASAAGLSYEQYF
TRBV6-1,TRBJ2-1,-,TRBD1,TGTGCCAGCAGTCCTGGACAGGGGATGAATATCATTCCCCACAATGAGCAGTTCTTC,CASSPGQGMNIIPHNEQFF
TRBV7-9,TRBJ2-4,-,-,TGTGCCAGCAGCTCGACCAGGGGCCCGCTAGCCAAAAACATTCAGTACTTC,CASSSTRGPLAKNIQYF
TRBV7-2,TRBJ2-1,-,TRBD1,TGTGCCAGCAGCCCCCGGCGACAGGGGCAGTTCTTC,CASSPRRQGQFF
TRBV20-1,TRBJ2-2,-,-,TGCAGTGCTCCTCTCATATTCACCGGGGAGCTGTTTTTT,CSAPLIFTGELFF